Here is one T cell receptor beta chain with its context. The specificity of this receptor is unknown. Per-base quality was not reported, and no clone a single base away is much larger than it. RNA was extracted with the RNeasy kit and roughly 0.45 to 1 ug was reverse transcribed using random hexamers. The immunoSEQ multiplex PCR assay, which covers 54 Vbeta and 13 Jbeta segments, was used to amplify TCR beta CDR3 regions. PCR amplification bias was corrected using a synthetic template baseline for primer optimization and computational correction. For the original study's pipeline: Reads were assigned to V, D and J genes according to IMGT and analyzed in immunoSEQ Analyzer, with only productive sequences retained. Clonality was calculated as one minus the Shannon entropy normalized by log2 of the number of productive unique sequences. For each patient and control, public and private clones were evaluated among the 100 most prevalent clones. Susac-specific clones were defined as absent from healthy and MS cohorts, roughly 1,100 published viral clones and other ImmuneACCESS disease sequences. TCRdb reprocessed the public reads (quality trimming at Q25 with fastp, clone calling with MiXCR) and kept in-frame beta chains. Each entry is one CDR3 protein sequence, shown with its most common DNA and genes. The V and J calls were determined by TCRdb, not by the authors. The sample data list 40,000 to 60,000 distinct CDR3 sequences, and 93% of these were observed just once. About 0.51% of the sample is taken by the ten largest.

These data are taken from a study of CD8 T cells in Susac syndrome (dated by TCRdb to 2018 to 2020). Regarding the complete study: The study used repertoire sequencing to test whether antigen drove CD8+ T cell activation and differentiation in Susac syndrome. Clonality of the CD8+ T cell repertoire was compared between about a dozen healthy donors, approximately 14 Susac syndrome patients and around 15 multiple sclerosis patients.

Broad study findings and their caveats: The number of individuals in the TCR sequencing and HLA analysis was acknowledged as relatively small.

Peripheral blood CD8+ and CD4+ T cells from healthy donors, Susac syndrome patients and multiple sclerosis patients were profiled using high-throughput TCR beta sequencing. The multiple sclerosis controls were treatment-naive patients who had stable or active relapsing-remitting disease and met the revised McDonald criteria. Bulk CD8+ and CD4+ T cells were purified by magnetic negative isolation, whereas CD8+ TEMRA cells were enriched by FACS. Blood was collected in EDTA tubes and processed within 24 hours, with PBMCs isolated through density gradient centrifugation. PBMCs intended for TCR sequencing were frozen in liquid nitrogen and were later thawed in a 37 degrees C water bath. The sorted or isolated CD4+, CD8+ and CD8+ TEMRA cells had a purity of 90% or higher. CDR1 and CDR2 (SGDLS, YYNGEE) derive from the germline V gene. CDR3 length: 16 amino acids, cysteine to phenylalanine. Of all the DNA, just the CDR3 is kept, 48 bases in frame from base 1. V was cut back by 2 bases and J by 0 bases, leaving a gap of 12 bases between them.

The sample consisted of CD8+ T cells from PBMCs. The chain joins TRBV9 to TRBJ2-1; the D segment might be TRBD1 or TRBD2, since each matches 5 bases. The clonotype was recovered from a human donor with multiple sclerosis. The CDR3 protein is CASSVRRTPSYNEQFF. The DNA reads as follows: TGTGCCAGCAGCGTTCGGAGGACACCCTCCTACAATGAGCAGTTCTTC.